This T cell receptor beta chain originates from a study of blood T cell repertoires in COVID-19. Original methodology: By means of reference gene primer amplification, nucleated cell counts were estimated. Generated by immunoSEQ multiplex PCR, the TCRdb table keeps only in-frame clones and is missing some. Clonal size and the V and J genes are those of that table, whereas D and trimming came from the DNA. Seen here are more than 250,000 clones, around 86% observed once, and the top ten hold 1%. V lost 11 bases and J 0 bases, leaving 15 bases between the germline ends. Germline V lookup: CDR1 MNHEY, CDR2 SMNVEV (reference sequence). This CDR3 is built from 14 residues.

The J gene is TRBJ2-3, the V gene TRBV27; D possibly corresponds to TRBD2 (6 bases). This receptor was taken from a man in his forties or fifties with active or convalescent COVID-19. Sequencing used peripheral blood. CDR3: CASRAGQSTDTQYF. As DNA, the CDR3 is TGTGCCTCCCGGGCGGGGCAGAGCACAGATACGCAGTATTTT.